A single sample gave rise to the 32 T cell receptor beta chains below, sequenced in a study of T cell repertoires in aging, cancer and after chemotherapy. Peripheral blood genomic DNA, not sorted cells or RNA, was the template. Multiplex touch-down PCR with TRB-A/B primers amplified rearranged V-D-J TRB sequences. TCRdb passed the multiplex PCR reads through MiXCR, listing each CDR3 protein once. Counted here are approximately 6,600 distinct CDR3 sequences, under 30% occurring once; the ten biggest clones make up 68%. The sample taken for sequencing was blood. The receptors were gathered from a human donor with a blood cancer. The donor label of this sample is uncertain.

The rearrangement joins TRBV6-1 to TRBJ2-7, with D possibly TRBD2 on 5 matching bases. The germline gives CDR1 MNHNS, CDR2 SASEGT. Trimming left V 10 bases short and J 6 bases short, with 19 bases between. The CDR3 runs 13 residues. CDR3 nucleotides: TGTGCCACAGAAAGCTATTTGGACTTCGAGCAGTACTTC. The encoded protein is CATESYLDFEQYF.

By proportion, this clonotype is medium-sized. The chain carries TRBV6-5 and TRBJ1-6; 8 nucleotides agree with TRBD1. This CDR3 comprises 15 residues. V lost 5 bases to trimming and J lost 6 bases; unmatched junction nucleotides: 6. Germline assignment: CDR1 MNHEY and CDR2 SVGAGI. CDR3 residues: CASSEATGGNSPLHF. CDR3 sequence (DNA): TGTGCCAGCAGTGAAGCCACAGGGGGTAATTCACCCCTCCACTTT.

The rearrangement links TRBV30 to TRBJ1-1, with 8 positions matching TRBD1. Germline V gene sequence: CDR1 GTSNPN, CDR2 SVGIG (reference sequence). This CDR3 contains 16 residues. The J segment lost 1 base and the V segment lost 2 bases, leaving 9 bases of the junction unmatched. The CDR3 coding sequence is TGTGCCTGGAGTTTCTGGACAGGGACTAGGAACACTGAAGCTTTCTTT. It is translated as CAWSFWTGTRNTEAFF.

The chain combines TRBV25-1 with TRBJ2-7; no firm D call. The germline V and J ends were trimmed by 10 bases and 2 bases, with 9 bases remaining between them. CDR3 size: 11 residues. Germline CDR1 and CDR2: MGHDK and SYGVNS. The chain's CDR3 is CATYSPYEQYF. CDR3 DNA: TGTGCCACCTACTCCCCCTACGAGCAGTACTTC.

This clonotype was detected only a few times. The rearrangement joins TRBV6-2 or TRBV6-3 to TRBJ2-3, with D perhaps matching TRBD2 (6 bases). Germline values: CDR1 MNHEY, CDR2 SVGEGT. Trimming left V 6 bases short and J 3 bases short, with 25 bases between. The length of the CDR3 is 18 residues. CDR3 protein: CASSLRAGQWGGTDTQYF. CDR3 nucleotide sequence: TGTGCCAGCAGCCTTCGGGCGGGGCAATGGGGTGGAACAGATACGCAGTATTTT.

CDR3 region: CASLPKLGKLFF. The DNA of the CDR3 is TGTGCCAGCCTACCCAAGTTGGGAAAACTGTTTTTT. J is TRBJ1-4 and V is TRBV13; D is ambiguous. The V end was cut by 8 bases, the J end by 10 bases, with 14 bases between. Germline values: CDR1 PRHDT, CDR2 FYEKMQ (reference sequence). The CDR3 contains 12 residues. Together with reference TRBV13 and TRBJ1-4, the CDR3 gives the full variable domain: AAGVIQSPRHLIKEKRETATLKCYPIPRHDTVYWYQQGPGQDPQFLISFYEKMQSDKGSIPDRFSAQQFSDYHSELNMSSLELGDSALYFCASLPKLGKLFFGSGTQLSVL.

The table lists this clonotype with a few counts. The chain is built from TRBV19 and TRBJ1-6, with D tentatively TRBD1 (6 bases). V was shortened by 4 bases and J by 7 bases, with 11 bases between the two germline ends. Germline V gene sequence: CDR1 LNHDA, CDR2 SQIVND (reference sequence). This CDR3 is 14 amino acids long. CDR3 sequence: CASSTTGGNSPLHF. CDR3 nucleotide sequence: TGTGCCAGTAGTACGACAGGAGGGAATTCACCCCTCCACTTT.

This clonotype is classed as medium-sized (0.01 to 0.1%). This rearrangement joins TRBV29-1 to TRBJ1-6, with a weak D call TRBD1 (5 bases). Trimming took off 6 bases at V and 8 bases at J, with 17 bases between the two ends. CDR1 is SQVTM, CDR2 ANQGSEA, per germline. The CDR3 totals 14 residues. The CDR3 nucleotides read TGCAGCGTGGCGTACGGGGGGTTGGATTCACCCCTCCACTTT. This codes for CSVAYGGLDSPLHF. The complete variable domain, with remaining parts taken from reference TRBV29-1 and TRBJ1-6, reads SAVISQKPSRDICQRGTSLTIQCQVDSQVTMMFWYRQQPGQSLTLIATANQGSEATYESGFVIDKFPISRPNLTFSTLTVSNMSPEDSSIYLCSVAYGGLDSPLHFGNGTRLTVT.

This clonotype rates as medium-sized (0.01 to 0.1%). The CDR3 coding sequence is TGCAGCGTGCGGCAGGGGATGGAGCCCCAGCATTTT. Translation: CSVRQGMEPQHF. The chain carries TRBV29-1 and TRBJ1-5; D is possibly TRBD1 (6 bases). The CDR3 consists of 12 residues. Germline V gene lookup returns CDR1 SQVTM and CDR2 ANQGSEA. V shed 6 bases and J shed 8 bases, with 14 bases lying between them. Full variable domain (missing parts from reference TRBV29-1 and TRBJ1-5): SAVISQKPSRDICQRGTSLTIQCQVDSQVTMMFWYRQQPGQSLTLIATANQGSEATYESGFVIDKFPISRPNLTFSTLTVSNMSPEDSSIYLCSVRQGMEPQHFGDGTRLSIL.

CDR3: CASSIGGAGADTQYF. The CDR3 DNA sequence: TGTGCCAGTAGTATAGGAGGGGCAGGGGCGGATACGCAGTATTTT. J is TRBJ2-3 and V is TRBV19; TRBD1 might be the D (6 bases). The germline V and J ends were trimmed by 1 base and 6 bases, with 14 bases remaining between them. CDR1 and CDR2 (germline): LNHDA, SQIVND (reference sequence). This CDR3 has 15 residues.

By sample share, this clonotype is medium-sized (0.01 to 0.1%). The gene calls are TRBV29-1 and TRBJ2-2; TRBD2 is a possible D gene (7 bases). V lost 3 bases and J lost 6, with 11 bases in between. This CDR3 is built from 13 residues. Germline loops: CDR1 SQVTM, CDR2 ANQGSEA. Here the CDR3 DNA reads TGCAGCGTTGATATGGGGGGGCCCGGGGAGCTGTTTTTT. This codes for CSVDMGGPGELFF.

In its sample, this clonotype was seen many times. This rearrangement joins TRBV19 to TRBJ1-5; TRBD1 aligns across 9 bases. The CDR3 runs to 14 residues. Germline assignment: CDR1 LNHDA and CDR2 SQIVND (reference sequence). J lost 5 bases, V lost 5 bases, and 4 bases had no gene match. CDR3 DNA: TGTGCCAGTAGTGAAGGACAGGGGTATCAGCCCCAGCATTTT. Its protein is CASSEGQGYQPQHF.

As regards this clonotype: A much larger clonotype is one base distant, so this may be a read error. The V call is TRBV5-6, the J call TRBJ2-1, with 7 bases that match TRBD2. The CDR3 extends over 14 amino acids. The V gene's germline CDR1 is SGHDT and CDR2 YYEEEE. CDR3 in amino acids: CASSLAGRYNEPFF. CDR3 nucleotides: TGTGCCAGCAGCTTAGCGGGGCGATACAATGAGCCGTTCTTC.

This clonotype came up a few times. This sequence joins TRBV6-2 or TRBV6-3 and TRBJ2-1; 8 bases fit TRBD2. Trimming at V came to 8 bases and at J to 5 bases, leaving 2 bases not matched to a gene. The CDR3 is made up of 12 amino acids. Per germline, CDR1 MNHEY and CDR2 SVGEGT. The DNA for the CDR3 is TGTGCCAGCGGGCGGGGGGACAATGAGCAGTTCTTC. Translation gives CASGRGDNEQFF.

This rearrangement joins TRBV6-5 to TRBJ1-3, with D unclear. The CDR3 length is 16 residues. The ends were cut back, 0 bases at V and 2 bases at J, with 11 bases in the middle. Germline V lookup: CDR1 MNHEY, CDR2 SVGAGI. The DNA for the CDR3 is TGTGCCAGCAGTTACTCACGTGCGAACCCTGGAAACACCATATATTTT. Amino acids: CASSYSRANPGNTIYF.

Only a few counts were recorded for this clonotype. The chain combines TRBV5-5 with TRBJ2-3, with D possibly TRBD1 on 5 matching bases. The CDR3 covers 22 residues. V dropped 3 bases and J dropped 0 bases, with 32 bases sitting between them. From germline, CDR1 is SGHKS and CDR2 YYEKEE (reference sequence). CDR3: CASSSAIGFGAPIASSTDTQYF. The CDR3 coding sequence is TGTGCCAGCAGCTCAGCGATAGGGTTTGGGGCGCCCATAGCTTCTAGCACAGATACGCAGTATTTT. Full variable domain (outside the CDR3, taken from reference TRBV5-5 and TRBJ2-3): DAGVTQSPTHLIKTRGQQVTLRCSPISGHKSVSWYQQVLGQGPQFIFQYYEKEERGRGNFPDRFSARQFPNYSSELNVNALLLGDSALYLCASSSAIGFGAPIASSTDTQYFGPGTRLTVL.

This clonotype was observed many times. The rearrangement uses TRBV19 and TRBJ1-4; a possible D gene is TRBD1 (5 bases). CDR3 size: 15 residues. Germline CDR1 and CDR2: LNHDA and SQIVND (reference sequence). V was cut by 6 bases and J by 0 bases, with 11 bases left in between. Written as DNA, the CDR3 is TGTGCCAGTAGGGGGACGCCTGCAACTAATGAAAAACTGTTTTTT. Translating it yields CASRGTPATNEKLFF.

This clonotype was found many times. The rearrangement joins TRBV27 to TRBJ1-4; TRBD1 is a possible D gene (6 bases). Trimming stripped 5 bases from V and 2 bases from J, with 18 bases between. This CDR3 spans 17 amino acids. From germline, CDR1 is MNHEY and CDR2 SMNVEV (reference sequence). CDR3 region: CASSTLTGVGTNEKLFF. Here the CDR3 DNA reads TGTGCCAGCAGTACCCTGACAGGAGTCGGGACTAATGAAAAACTGTTTTTT.

CDR3 sequence: CASSPRTGNYNEQFF. The CDR3 DNA reads as TGTGCCAGCTCACCCCGGACAGGGAACTACAATGAGCAGTTCTTC. The chain uses TRBV18 and TRBJ2-1; 8 nucleotides match TRBD1. CDR3 size: 15 residues. The V gene end was trimmed by 3 bases and the J gene end by 3 bases; junction bases not matched to a gene: 4. Germline loops: CDR1 KGHSH, CDR2 LQKENI.

In its sample, this clonotype is medium-sized (0.01 to 0.1%). The chain links TRBV29-1 to TRBJ2-7; 7 bases match TRBD1. CDR3 length: 12 residues. The junction had 2 bases not matched to a gene; V was cut back by 4 bases and J by 2 bases. CDR1 and CDR2 from the germline V gene are SQVTM and ANQGSEA. CDR3: CSVGDRAYEQYF. CDR3 sequence (DNA): TGCAGCGTTGGCGACAGGGCCTACGAGCAGTACTTC.

This clonotype was observed a handful of times. This chain links TRBV6-2 or TRBV6-3 with TRBJ2-5; D is possibly TRBD2 (5 bases). V was shortened by 0 bases and J by 2 bases, with 10 bases between the two germline ends. Germline V CDR1 and CDR2: MNHEY, SVGEGT. The CDR3 has 15 amino acids. CDR3 protein: CASSYSTNIQETQYF. The DNA of the CDR3 is TGTGCCAGCAGTTACTCGACTAATATTCAAGAGACCCAGTACTTC.

This clonotype has at least ten counts. The chain couples TRBV6-5 to TRBJ2-7; TRBD1 is a possible D gene (5 bases). The CDR3 is 13 residues long. CDR1 MNHEY and CDR2 SVGAGI come from the germline V gene. Trimming pared 10 bases from V and 5 bases from J, leaving 18 bases between. CDR3 coding DNA: TGTGCCACCCGGGCAGGGTTCATCGACGAGCAGTACTTC. It translates to CATRAGFIDEQYF.

About this clonotype itself: One end of the junction does not line up with germline, which may come from a read error. The chain has TRBV6-5 and TRBJ2-2; weak D call: TRBD2 (5 bases). Germline V CDR1 and CDR2: MNHEY, SVGAGI. The length of the CDR3 is 13 residues. CDR3 DNA sequence: TGCGCCAGCAGTGACTACTTCACCGGGGAGCTGTTTTTT. This codes for CASSDYFTGELFF.

This clonotype was found once. This chain joins TRBV19 and TRBJ1-6; D ambiguous. Trimming removed 5 bases at V and 6 bases at J, with 11 bases between. Germline V gene data show CDR1 as LNHDA and CDR2 as SQIVND (reference sequence). The CDR3 length is 14 residues. CDR3 residues: CASSEGPTNSPLHF. Written as DNA, the CDR3 is TGTGCCAGTAGTGAGGGCCCCACTAATTCACCCCTCCACTTT.

The J gene is TRBJ1-4, the V gene TRBV5-6; 7 bases map to TRBD1. This CDR3 is built from 14 residues. With V trimmed by 5 bases and J by 8 bases, 9 bases remained unmatched. In germline, CDR1 is SGHDT, CDR2 YYEEEE. Here the CDR3 reads CASRFGQDGEKLFF. The DNA of the CDR3 is TGTGCCAGCAGATTTGGACAGGATGGCGAAAAACTGTTTTTT.

By share of the sample, this clonotype is medium-sized (0.01 to 0.1%). The V call is TRBV6-5, the J call TRBJ2-2; possible D gene TRBD2, 5 bases. This CDR3 is 15 amino acids long. The V end was cut by 6 bases, the J end by 0 bases, with 11 bases between. CDR1 and CDR2 from the germline V gene are MNHEY and SVGAGI. This chain's CDR3 is CASRISLANTGELFF. The CDR3 region has the DNA TGTGCCAGCAGGATTTCACTAGCGAACACCGGGGAGCTGTTTTTT.

This sequence joins TRBV6-5 and TRBJ1-5, with TRBD1 as a possible D gene (5 bases). Per germline, CDR1 MNHEY and CDR2 SVGAGI. With 5 bases removed from V and 4 bases from J, the gap between germline ends came to 15 bases. The CDR3 extends over 15 amino acids. The CDR3 spells CASSEGEGSNQPQHF. The CDR3, as DNA: TGTGCCAGCAGTGAAGGGGAGGGATCTAATCAGCCCCAGCATTTT.

This clonotype was seen only a few times. This chain connects TRBV27 to TRBJ2-5; TRBD1 might be the D (6 bases). Germline CDR1 is MNHEY and CDR2 is SMNVEV (reference sequence). CDR3 length: 15 residues. V was trimmed by 6 bases and J by 2 bases, leaving 16 bases between them. The DNA of the CDR3 is TGTGCCAGCAGACATAGGACAGCACGGCAAGAGACCCAGTACTTC. Translated, it gives CASRHRTARQETQYF.

The V gene is TRBV6-6, the J gene TRBJ1-2; D is possibly TRBD1 (5 bases). The CDR3 contains 14 residues. The germline gives CDR1 MNHNY, CDR2 SVGAGI (reference sequence). The V gene lost 7 bases and the J gene lost 7 bases, with 19 bases spanning the gap. DNA of the CDR3: TGTGCCAGCAATCCACCGGGGGGAATGGGTGGCTACACCTTC. Protein product: CASNPPGGMGGYTF.

With regard to this clonotype: This clone may be a read error of a much larger clone one base away. The missing conserved phenylalanine or tryptophan at the end of this CDR3 makes a read error likely. The chain employs TRBV6-5 and TRBJ2-2; 12 nucleotides align to TRBD2. The CDR3 consists of 16 residues. Germline CDR1 MNHEY, CDR2 SVGAGI. With 6 bases clipped from V and 7 bases from J, the junction kept 9 bases outside the gene matches. The CDR3 protein is CASSSVGTSGFGELFL. Here the CDR3 DNA reads TGTGCCAGCAGCTCCGTCGGGACTAGCGGGTTCGGGGAGCTGTTTCTT.

In its sample, this clonotype is medium-sized. This rearrangement joins TRBV19 to TRBJ1-2; the D is unclear. Germline V gene sequence: CDR1 LNHDA, CDR2 SQIVND (reference sequence). The germline V and J ends were trimmed by 3 bases and 7 bases, with 12 bases remaining between them. CDR3 size: 13 residues. CDR3 nucleotide sequence: TGTGCCAGTAGTATTGACGTGTCTGGTGGCTACACCTTC. Protein: CASSIDVSGGYTF.

This clonotype is labeled medium-sized. The rearrangement uses TRBV29-1 and TRBJ2-1; 7 bases are shared with TRBD1. This CDR3 has 13 residues. The germline gives CDR1 SQVTM, CDR2 ANQGSEA. CDR3 DNA: TGCCATGCCCTCGACAGGGCCGACAATGAGCAGTTCTTC. Protein sequence: CHALDRADNEQFF.